Here is one TCR beta chain with its context. The target antigen is unknown. This specimen comes from a study of cytomegalovirus exposure and HLA in healthy donors. The assay was immunoSEQ multiplex PCR, and TCRdb's table has in-frame clones only and misses some. This sample yields roughly 280,000 clones, of which approximately 83% are seen a single time; around 1% belongs to the top ten. The donors were members of the validation cohort comprising approximately 110 subjects, separate from the approximately 710-subject first cohort. General study results and limits: It was confirmed in vitro that a few of the CMV-associated chains were specific for CMV antigens.

This CDR3 contains 17 residues. Per the germline V gene, CDR1 is LNHDA and CDR2 is SQIVND (reference sequence). Trimming left V 0 bases short and J 3 bases short, with 16 bases between. The TCR comes from a woman under 30 in good health and CMV-seronegative. The material sequenced was PBMCs. V gene TRBV19 combines with J gene TRBJ2-3, with a possible D match to TRBD2 (6 bases). In DNA form, the CDR3 reads TGTGCCAGTAGTATAGAGTGGAGGGGCCTAGCAACAGATACGCAGTATTTT. This gives the protein CASSIEWRGLATDTQYF.